These 4 T cell receptor beta chains were sequenced from one sample in a study of blood T cell repertoires in COVID-19. Method: immunoSEQ multiplex PCR; TCRdb's copy keeps in-frame clones and lacks some. The sample carries approximately 230,000 clones, just over 85% recorded once. The sequenced sample was PBMCs or T cells enriched from blood (not recorded which). The origin of the receptors is a man in his forties who had recovered from COVID-19.

This chain connects TRBV7-2 to TRBJ1-1, with a weak D call TRBD1 (6 bases). Looked up from germline, CDR1 is SGHTA and CDR2 is FQGNSA. The CDR3 length is 14 residues. Trimming removed 3 bases at V and 5 bases at J, with 13 bases between. The CDR3 DNA sequence: TGTGCCAGCAGCTTTCCAGGGGAGGGGACTGAAGCTTTCTTT. It specifies CASSFPGEGTEAFF.

The CDR3 DNA follows: TGCGCCAGCAGTGTGGCTTGGACCGGGGAGCTGTTTTTT. It translates to CASSVAWTGELFF. The chain joins TRBV4-1 to TRBJ2-2; D is ambiguous. The ends were cut back, 6 bases at V and 5 bases at J, with 10 bases in the middle. CDR1 is MGHRA and CDR2 is YSYEKL in the germline V gene. The CDR3 is 13 amino acids.

The gene calls are TRBV19 and TRBJ2-3; TRBD1 aligns across 7 bases. Germline-derived CDR1 and CDR2 are LNHDA and SQIVND (reference sequence). The CDR3 length is 15 residues. Trimming removed 0 bases from V and 7 bases from J; junction bases left unmatched: 7. The CDR3 DNA reads as TGTGCCAGTAGTATAGAACGCTCGGACAGGAATACGCAGTATTTT. Translation gives CASSIERSDRNTQYF.

This sequence joins TRBV5-4 and TRBJ2-5; the match to TRBD2 covers 9 bases. After removal of 5 bases from V and 2 bases from J, the junction contained 10 bases not matched to a gene. The CDR3 is 16 residues long. Germline-derived CDR1 and CDR2 are SGHNT and YYREEE (reference sequence). This CDR3 reads CASSPKAGGKQETQYF. CDR3 in DNA: TGTGCCAGCAGTCCAAAAGCGGGGGGAAAGCAAGAGACCCAGTACTTC.